The 17 T cell receptor beta chains presented below share a single source sample, sequenced in a study of shared clonotypes between healthy human individuals. The table came from immunoSEQ multiplex PCR; TCRdb's copy has only in-frame clones and leaves some out. The table records about 1.5 million clones, around 98% of them present only once. The sample consisted of naive CD4+ T cells sorted from blood. The subset here: CD45RA+ positively selected. The receptors were sampled from a man aged 25 to 40 in good health.

To note about this clone: At the DNA level, this CDR3 is encoded by other sequences in the same sample as well. The genes are TRBV5-4 and TRBJ2-7; 10 nucleotides agree with TRBD1. CDR3 size: 14 residues. Per germline, CDR1 SGHNT and CDR2 YYREEE (reference sequence). Losses at the gene ends were 0 bases for V and 7 bases for J; bases not matched to a gene: 4. The CDR3 nucleotides are TGTGCCAGCAGCTTGGGACAGGGGGCAGAAGAGCAGTACTTC. Its protein is CASSLGQGAEEQYF. The full variable domain, its missing parts supplied by reference TRBV5-4 and TRBJ2-7, is ETGVTQSPTHLIKTRGQQVTLRCSSQSGHNTVSWYQQALGQGPQFIFQYYREEENGRGNFPPRFSGLQFPNYSSELNVNALELDDSALYLCASSLGQGAEEQYFGPGTRLTVT.

The chain couples TRBV7-6 to TRBJ2-7, with 12 bases that match TRBD2. The CDR3 is made up of 15 amino acids. V lost 4 bases and J lost 7; bases outside the gene matches: 8. Germline CDR1 reads SGHVS; CDR2 reads FNYEAQ. The CDR3 nucleotides read TGTGCCAGCAGCTCCCGGACTAGCGGGGTTTTTGAGCAGTACTTC. Its translation is CASSSRTSGVFEQYF. Full variable domain (remainder filled in from reference TRBV7-6 and TRBJ2-7): GAGVSQSPRYKVTKRGQDVALRCDPISGHVSLYWYRQALGQGPEFLTYFNYEAQQDKSGLPNDRFSAERPEGSISTLTIQRTEQRDSAMYRCASSSRTSGVFEQYFGPGTRLTVT.

The chain has TRBV2 and TRBJ1-4, with 8 bases fitting TRBD1. Germline V CDR1 and CDR2: SNHLY, FYNNEI. The J segment lost 0 bases and the V segment lost 6 bases, leaving 3 bases of the junction unmatched. The CDR3 has 15 amino acids. CDR3 in DNA: TGTGCCAGCAGGGGACAGGTTACAACTAATGAAAAACTGTTTTTT. Protein: CASRGQVTTNEKLFF. The whole variable domain, filled in from reference TRBV2 and TRBJ1-4, reads EPEVTQTPSHQVTQMGQEVILRCVPISNHLYFYWYRQILGQKVEFLVSFYNNEISEKSEIFDDQFSVERPDGSNFTLKIRSTKLEDSAMYFCASRGQVTTNEKLFFGSGTQLSVL.

The genes are TRBV5-1 and TRBJ2-1, with D unclear. V was trimmed by 0 bases and J by 0 bases, leaving 13 bases between them. CDR1 is SGHRS and CDR2 is YFSETQ in the germline V gene. The CDR3 contains 17 residues. DNA of the CDR3: TGCGCCAGCAGCTTGGGGAAGGGTGGGATCTCCTACAATGAGCAGTTCTTC. Protein sequence: CASSLGKGGISYNEQFF.

The chain is built from TRBV10-3 and TRBJ1-2; D remains unclear. The germline V and J ends were trimmed by 2 bases and 0 bases, with 4 bases remaining between them. Germline V gene data show CDR1 as ENHRY and CDR2 as SYGVKD. The CDR3 loop spans 13 amino acids. The CDR3 DNA sequence: TGTGCCATCAGTGAGATCGCTAACTATGGCTACACCTTC. Amino acid sequence: CAISEIANYGYTF.

This clone was counted once. The chain uses TRBV5-5 and TRBJ1-5, with D hard to call. The CDR3 length is 15 residues. Deletions cut 2 bases from V and 0 bases from J, with 9 bases between. The germline V gene encodes CDR1 SGHKS and CDR2 YYEKEE (reference sequence). The CDR3: CASSFGQYSNQPQHF. For the CDR3, the DNA is TGTGCCAGCAGCTTTGGCCAGTATAGCAATCAGCCCCAGCATTTT.

The rearrangement links TRBV10-3 to TRBJ1-2; tentatively, D is TRBD1 (6 bases). V was shortened by 6 bases and J by 3 bases, with 11 bases between the two germline ends. Germline V lookup: CDR1 ENHRY, CDR2 SYGVKD. CDR3 size: 13 residues. The CDR3 loop is CAIRLTGDYGYTF. In DNA, the CDR3 is TGTGCCATCAGATTGACAGGTGACTATGGCTACACCTTC.

V gene TRBV7-2 combines with J gene TRBJ2-7; 10 bases fit TRBD1. CDR1 SGHTA and CDR2 FQGNSA come from the germline V gene. The junction had 8 bases not matched to a gene; V was cut back by 4 bases and J by 5 bases. The CDR3 spans 15 residues. CDR3 sequence reads: CASSYGWGTGDEQYF. In DNA form, the CDR3 reads TGTGCCAGCAGCTACGGGTGGGGGACAGGGGACGAGCAGTACTTC.

Notes on this clone: This sample also contains other DNA sequences that code for the same CDR3. The chain is built from TRBV28 and TRBJ2-7; 8 bases fit TRBD2. Unmatched junction bases numbered 8, after V lost 4 bases and J lost 3 bases. The CDR3 extends over 15 amino acids. CDR1 and CDR2 (germline): MDHEN, SYDVKM. The CDR3 nucleotides read TGTGCCAGCAGTTCTCCGGGACTAGGCGGCTACGAGCAGTACTTC. Translating gives CASSSPGLGGYEQYF.

Concerning this clone itself: This same CDR3 is encoded by further DNA sequences in the sample. This chain joins TRBV7-2 and TRBJ2-7; 10 positions match TRBD2. The CDR3 covers 16 residues. Unmatched junction bases numbered 7, after V lost 2 bases and J lost 3 bases. Germline-derived CDR1 and CDR2 are SGHTA and FQGNSA. Here the CDR3 reads CASSLMRASGSYEQYF. The DNA for the CDR3 is TGTGCCAGCAGCTTAATGAGGGCTAGCGGGAGCTACGAGCAGTACTTC.

The J gene is TRBJ2-4, the V gene TRBV27; D ambiguous. The CDR3 loop spans 13 amino acids. Germline-derived CDR1 and CDR2 are MNHEY and SMNVEV (reference sequence). V was cut by 5 bases and J by 4 bases, with 9 bases left in between. For the CDR3, the DNA is TGTGCCAGCAGTCCTGGACGTAAAAACATTCAGTACTTC. This gives the protein CASSPGRKNIQYF.

This rearrangement joins TRBV2 to TRBJ2-2, with 9 nucleotides matching TRBD2. The germline V gene encodes CDR1 SNHLY and CDR2 FYNNEI. V gave up 3 bases and J gave up 4 bases; unmatched junction bases: 0. The CDR3 sequence is 14 residues long. The DNA of the CDR3 is TGTGCCAGCAGTGAGCGGGAGGGCACCGGGGAGCTGTTTTTT. Its translation: CASSEREGTGELFF.

The chain's CDR3 is CASSLIFPLKRGDTGELFF. CDR3 in DNA: TGCGCCAGCAGCTTGATATTCCCCCTGAAGAGGGGGGACACCGGGGAGCTGTTTTTT. The rearrangement joins TRBV5-1 to TRBJ2-2, with D perhaps being TRBD1 or TRBD2 (6 bases each). In germline, CDR1 is SGHRS, CDR2 YFSETQ. Trimming took 1 base from V and 3 from J, leaving 22 bases between them. CDR3 size: 19 residues.

This chain joins TRBV5-1 and TRBJ2-1, with 11 bases identical to TRBD2. Germline assignment: CDR1 SGHRS and CDR2 YFSETQ. This CDR3 contains 15 residues. The J segment lost 9 bases and the V segment lost 4 bases, leaving 9 bases of the junction unmatched. CDR3 in amino acids: CASSPDLAGGGEQFF. The CDR3 coding sequence is TGCGCCAGCAGCCCGGACCTAGCGGGAGGTGGTGAGCAGTTCTTC. The full variable domain, its missing parts supplied by reference TRBV5-1 and TRBJ2-1, is KAGVTQTPRYLIKTRGQQVTLSCSPISGHRSVSWYQQTPGQGLQFLFEYFSETQRNKGNFPGRFSGRQFSNSRSEMNVSTLELGDSALYLCASSPDLAGGGEQFFGPGTRLTVL.

V usage is TRBV28 and J usage is TRBJ1-2; D ambiguous. In germline, CDR1 is MDHEN, CDR2 SYDVKM. V gave up 2 bases and J gave up 4 bases, with 5 bases separating them. The CDR3 runs 12 residues. In DNA, the CDR3 is TGTGCCAGCAGTTTACAACTCTATGGCTACACCTTC. As protein: CASSLQLYGYTF.

This sequence joins TRBV18 and TRBJ2-7; TRBD1 aligns across 7 bases. The CDR3 consists of 14 residues. Germline assignment: CDR1 KGHSH and CDR2 LQKENI. V lost 3 bases, J lost 3 bases, and 5 bases stayed unmatched. CDR3 nucleotide sequence: TGTGCCAGCTCACCCCCTCAGGGGGTCTACGAGCAGTACTTC. Its protein product is CASSPPQGVYEQYF.

This chain links TRBV5-1 with TRBJ1-5; tentative D call: TRBD1 (5 bases). This CDR3 is 14 amino acids long. Germline V lookup: CDR1 SGHRS, CDR2 YFSETQ. Between the trimmed V and J ends, which lost 4 bases and 4 bases, there was a span of 12 bases. The DNA of the CDR3 is TGCGCCAGCAGCCGGGACGGTCCAAATCAGCCCCAGCATTTT. Protein product: CASSRDGPNQPQHF.